This T cell receptor beta chain was sequenced for a study of metastatic and nonmetastatic thyroid tumors. Across the study: It was across blood and tumor or nodule tissue from malignant and benign thyroid patients that repertoires were compared.

CDR1 and CDR2 (germline): SGHNT, YYREEE (reference sequence). CDR3 length: 17 residues. The J segment lost 1 base and the V segment lost 3 bases, leaving 6 bases of the junction unmatched. Patients underwent thyroid surgery, and none had received any treatment before it. This clone was found many times. As handled by the study authors: The authors used CDR3 differences across clinicopathological groups to build a distant-metastasis classifier for papillary thyroid cancer. Via MiXCR, TCRdb re-called the PCR reads. TCRdb's processing, not the study's, gives the V and J calls here. This table has some 30,000 clones, about 20% appearing once.

Sequenced: blood. The sequence was obtained from a female donor with papillary thyroid cancer or a benign thyroid nodule (not recorded which). Some clones in this sample may be carry-over from other donors' samples. The chain recombines TRBV5-4 with TRBJ2-5; 13 nucleotides align to TRBD2. DNA for the CDR3: TGTGCCAGCAGCTCGGGGGGGACTAGCGGGGTCCAAGAGACCCAGTACTTC. Translation gives CASSSGGTSGVQETQYF. The entire variable domain, with the rest obtained from reference TRBV5-4 and TRBJ2-5, is as follows: ETGVTQSPTHLIKTRGQQVTLRCSSQSGHNTVSWYQQALGQGPQFIFQYYREEENGRGNFPPRFSGLQFPNYSSELNVNALELDDSALYLCASSSGGTSGVQETQYFGPGTRLLVL.